The 25 T cell receptor beta chains in this list originate from one sample, sequenced in a study of shared clonotypes between healthy human individuals. Measured with immunoSEQ multiplex PCR; TCRdb has only the in-frame clones, and not every one. The table shows under 1,100,000 clones, with around 82% occurring only once. The specimen sequenced was memory CD4+ T cells from PBMCs. This sample's subset: CD45RA-negative fraction. The receptors here all came from a man between 18 and 35 years old in good health. Some clones in this sample may be carry-over from other donors' samples.

This clone was seen only a few times. The chain has TRBV10-3 and TRBJ1-1; 7 bases are a match to TRBD1. The CDR3 has 10 residues. The trim removed 10 bases at V and 8 bases at J, leaving 4 bases unmatched. CDR1 and CDR2 from the germline V gene are ENHRY and SYGVKD. Here the CDR3 reads CATRGQEAFF. CDR3 bases: TGTGCCACAAGGGGGCAGGAAGCTTTCTTT.

The chain uses TRBV4-2 and TRBJ2-7, with D maybe TRBD1 (6 bases). The CDR3 extends over 15 amino acids. Trimming stripped 3 bases from V and 5 bases from J, with 17 bases between. Germline V CDR1 and CDR2: LGHNA, YNFKEQ. CDR3 sequence reads: CASSHFPGERNEQYF. CDR3 in DNA: TGTGCCAGCAGCCATTTTCCAGGGGAAAGAAACGAGCAGTACTTC.

This chain links TRBV27 with TRBJ1-1, with 11 bases fitting TRBD1. The CDR3 spans 14 residues. The trim removed 5 bases at V and 4 bases at J, leaving 3 bases unmatched. Germline CDR1 and CDR2: MNHEY and SMNVEV (reference sequence). CDR3 coding DNA: TGTGCCAGCAGTGGCGGGACAGGGGGCACTGAAGCTTTCTTT. This codes for CASSGGTGGTEAFF.

Concerning this clone: The identical CDR3 is also encoded by other nucleotide sequences in the sample. The chain combines TRBV30 with TRBJ2-3; D is perhaps TRBD2 (5 bases). This CDR3 is 13 amino acids long. Germline V gene lookup returns CDR1 GTSNPN and CDR2 SVGIG (reference sequence). The ends were cut back, 5 bases at V and 4 bases at J, with 13 bases in the middle. CDR3 DNA: TGTGCCTGGTCCGTACTTAGCGCAGATACGCAGTATTTT. This sequence encodes CAWSVLSADTQYF.

The J gene is TRBJ1-4, the V gene TRBV7-9; no definite D call. CDR1 and CDR2 (germline): SEHNR, FQNEAQ (reference sequence). The CDR3 extends over 15 amino acids. V lost 2 bases to trimming and J lost 8 bases, with 15 bases between them. CDR3 DNA: TGTGCCAGCAGCTTATCGAACGGGCGAGGCGAAAAACTGTTTTTT. Translation: CASSLSNGRGEKLFF.

CDR3 in amino acids: CASKETLYEQYF. For the CDR3, the DNA is TGTGCCAGCAAGGAAACCCTCTACGAGCAGTACTTC. The V and J genes are TRBV2 and TRBJ2-7; D call uncertain. The CDR3 loop spans 12 amino acids. Trimming removed 7 bases from V and 3 bases from J, with 10 bases in between. Germline lookup yields CDR1 SNHLY and CDR2 FYNNEI.

Concerning this clone itself: Other DNA sequences in the same sample also yield this CDR3. The chain carries TRBV28 and TRBJ2-6; D unresolved. V shed 6 bases and J shed 4 bases, with 7 bases lying between them. The CDR3 extends over 13 amino acids. The germline gives CDR1 MDHEN, CDR2 SYDVKM. The CDR3 coding sequence is TGTGCCAGCAGCCTACCAGGGGCCAACGTCCTGACTTTC. Translated: CASSLPGANVLTF.

This clone was counted once. The chain uses TRBV19 and TRBJ1-5, with 9 nucleotides matching TRBD1. The ends lost 6 bases at V and 2 bases at J; junction bases unmatched: 11. CDR3 size: 17 residues. The germline V gene has CDR1 LNHDA and CDR2 SQIVND (reference sequence). The CDR3 DNA is TGTGCCAGTAGGACCCAACAGGGGGCGGGTGGCAATCAGCCCCAGCATTTT. Translating gives CASRTQQGAGGNQPQHF.

The CDR3 nucleotides are TGTGCCTGGAGACCGGGACTAGCGGGAGGGACCCAGTACTTC. The encoded protein is CAWRPGLAGGTQYF. V gene TRBV30 combines with J gene TRBJ2-5; 15 bases line up with TRBD2. CDR3 length: 14 amino acids. V shed 3 bases, J shed 7 bases, and the junction held 3 bases outside the gene matches. Germline CDR1 is GTSNPN and CDR2 is SVGIG (reference sequence). The full variable domain, its missing parts supplied by reference TRBV30 and TRBJ2-5, is SQTIHQWPATLVQPVGSPLSLECTVEGTSNPNLYWYRQAAGRGLQLLFYSVGIGQISSEVPQNLSASRPQDRQFILSSKKLLLSDSGFYLCAWRPGLAGGTQYFGPGTRLLVL.

V usage is TRBV5-1 and J usage is TRBJ2-5; possibly TRBD1 or TRBD2 for D (6 bases each). Germline CDR1 reads SGHRS; CDR2 reads YFSETQ. The V end lost 6 bases, the J end lost 4 bases, and 22 bases lay between the germline ends. The length of the CDR3 is 16 residues. The CDR3 loop is CASTLQGRIEGETQYF. For the CDR3, the DNA is TGCGCCAGCACCCTCCAGGGGAGGATTGAAGGAGAGACCCAGTACTTC.

Concerning this clone itself: This same CDR3 is encoded by further DNA sequences in the sample. The chain links TRBV27 to TRBJ2-3, with D uncertain. Looked up from germline, CDR1 is MNHEY and CDR2 is SMNVEV (reference sequence). CDR3 size: 14 residues. With 4 bases removed from V and 1 base from J, the gap between germline ends came to 9 bases. CDR3 sequence: CASSSRLGTDTQYF. The CDR3 coding sequence is TGTGCCAGCAGTTCCCGACTTGGCACAGATACGCAGTATTTT.

The rearrangement joins TRBV5-4 to TRBJ2-7; D perhaps matches TRBD1 (6 bases). Germline V gives CDR1 SGHNT, CDR2 YYREEE (reference sequence). This CDR3 is 14 amino acids long. V was pared by 0 bases and J by 0 bases, with 7 bases between. The CDR3 DNA is TGTGCCAGCAGCTTGGGACAGGACTCCTACGAGCAGTACTTC. It encodes CASSLGQDSYEQYF.

This clone was counted a single time. This chain connects TRBV5-5 to TRBJ2-7; D gene ambiguous. From germline, CDR1 is SGHKS and CDR2 YYEKEE (reference sequence). The CDR3 extends over 13 amino acids. V lost 1 base, J lost 7 bases, and 12 bases lay in between. CDR3 DNA sequence: TGTGCCAGCAGCTTGAATCGCGACGATGAGCAGTACTTC. Amino acid sequence: CASSLNRDDEQYF.

The chain carries TRBV4-3 and TRBJ1-2; 9 positions agree with TRBD1. CDR3 length: 13 amino acids. Trimming took 2 bases from V and 7 from J; bases not matched to a gene: 2. Germline CDR1 and CDR2: LGHNA and YSLEER. The CDR3 coding sequence is TGCGCCAGCAGCCAAATGGACAGGGGTGGCTACACCTTC. Translating it yields CASSQMDRGGYTF.

At least ten counts were recorded for this clone. CDR3 loop: CASSWGRSDQPQHF. The CDR3 nucleotides read TGTGCCAGCAGCTGGGGTAGATCAGATCAGCCCCAGCATTTT. The rearrangement uses TRBV28 and TRBJ1-5, with D unclear. V dropped 6 bases and J dropped 5 bases, with 14 bases sitting between them. The CDR3 consists of 14 residues. Germline V gene lookup returns CDR1 MDHEN and CDR2 SYDVKM. The variable domain in full, with the rest retrieved from reference TRBV28 and TRBJ1-5, is DVKVTQSSRYLVKRTGEKVFLECVQDMDHENMFWYRQDPGLGLRLIYFSYDVKMKEKGDIPEGYSVSREKKERFSLILESASTNQTSMYLCASSWGRSDQPQHFGDGTRLSIL.

A word on this clone: Since a much larger clone is just one base distant, this may be a read error. This chain joins TRBV6-5 and TRBJ2-6; no firm D call. V dropped 6 bases and J dropped 0 bases, with 3 bases sitting between them. The CDR3 loop spans 13 amino acids. CDR1 is MNHEY and CDR2 is SVGAGI in the germline V gene. The CDR3 spells CASRSSGANVLTF. The CDR3 bases are TGTGCCAGCAGGAGCTCTGGGGCCAACGTCCTGACTTTC.

V usage is TRBV30 and J usage is TRBJ1-5; D gene ambiguous. Trimming stripped 0 bases from V and 7 bases from J, with 13 bases between. CDR1 is GTSNPN, CDR2 SVGIG, per germline (reference sequence). This CDR3 has 14 residues. CDR3 bases: TGTGCCTGGAGTGTACGCAGTTTGGGGCAGCCCCAGCATTTT. This sequence encodes CAWSVRSLGQPQHF.

V is TRBV30 and J is TRBJ1-5; D gene uncertain. CDR1 is GTSNPN and CDR2 is SVGIG in the germline V gene (reference sequence). The CDR3 extends over 14 amino acids. Between the trimmed V and J ends, which lost 4 bases and 4 bases, there was a span of 14 bases. The DNA of the CDR3 is TGTGCCTGGAATTTGGGTACTCCTAATCAGCCCCAGCATTTT. Encoded protein: CAWNLGTPNQPQHF.

This clone has only one observation. The chain combines TRBV7-9 with TRBJ2-1; 9 bases align to TRBD2. Germline values: CDR1 SEHNR, CDR2 FQNEAQ (reference sequence). The CDR3 has 16 residues. The J segment lost 5 bases and the V segment lost 1 base, leaving 6 bases of the junction unmatched. In DNA form, the CDR3 reads TGTGCCAGCAGCTTAGAGCTAGCGGGGCGAAACAATGAGCAGTTCTTC. It is translated as CASSLELAGRNNEQFF.

The V gene is TRBV6-5, the J gene TRBJ2-3; D call uncertain. The CDR3 runs 13 residues. The V and J ends lost 10 bases and 2 bases respectively, with 13 bases between them. Looked up from germline, CDR1 is MNHEY and CDR2 is SVGAGI. DNA of the CDR3: TGTGCCACGATTAATACGGCCACAGATACGCAGTATTTT. It is translated as CATINTATDTQYF.

The chain is built from TRBV2 and TRBJ2-3; D possibly corresponds to TRBD1 (5 bases). Trimming took off 3 bases at V and 10 bases at J, with 20 bases between the two ends. There are 15 residues in the CDR3. The germline V gene encodes CDR1 SNHLY and CDR2 FYNNEI. CDR3 region: CASSEAGPSLRAQYF. For the CDR3, the DNA is TGTGCCAGCAGTGAGGCAGGGCCCTCCCTTAGGGCGCAGTATTTT.

The chain joins TRBV7-2 to TRBJ2-5; D is unclear. There are 15 residues in the CDR3. CDR1 is SGHTA and CDR2 is FQGNSA in the germline V gene. The V end was cut by 5 bases, the J end by 5 bases, with 18 bases between. This CDR3 reads CASSRAHSTGETQYF. The CDR3 DNA follows: TGTGCCAGCAGCCGAGCCCACAGTACCGGGGAGACCCAGTACTTC.

The rearrangement links TRBV7-3 to TRBJ1-1, with unresolved D. V was clipped by 5 bases and J by 4 bases, with 11 bases between them. The CDR3 totals 13 residues. The germline gives CDR1 SGHTA, CDR2 FQGTGA. The chain's CDR3 is CASSPGQPTEAFF. The CDR3 coding sequence is TGTGCCAGCAGCCCTGGGCAACCCACTGAAGCTTTCTTT.

The chain uses TRBV6-5 and TRBJ2-7, with TRBD2 matching 7 bases. The V segment lost 2 bases and the J segment 9 bases; nucleotides outside the gene matches: 4. CDR1 and CDR2 from the germline V gene are MNHEY and SVGAGI. The CDR3 length is 12 residues. The CDR3: CASSYGSSGQYF. The CDR3, as DNA: TGTGCCAGCAGTTACGGATCTAGCGGGCAGTACTTC.

This clone appeared once. The rearrangement joins TRBV5-1 to TRBJ2-5; TRBD2 might be the D (6 bases). Germline loops: CDR1 SGHRS, CDR2 YFSETQ. Trimming removed 0 bases from V and 4 bases from J, with 13 bases in between. CDR3 length: 15 residues. The CDR3 nucleotides read TGCGCCAGCAGCTTGGGTCTGGGAGGCACAGAGACCCAGTACTTC. Its translation: CASSLGLGGTETQYF.